One and the same sample provided the 4 T cell receptor beta chains below, sequenced in a study of Ad26.COV2.S vaccination and SARS-CoV-2 variants. Treatment denoted: roughly 19 received Ad26.COV2.S at low or high dose, single or two shots; a few received placebo; per-sample allocation not given. Samples were taken on day 63 after the first vaccine or placebo injection. Using immunoSEQ multiplex PCR, the repertoire was profiled, and TCRdb retains in-frame clones only, with some absent. The sample has over 400,000 clones; about 90% are singletons. This specimen consisted of peripheral blood, obtained in a trial of Ad26.COV2.S vaccine versus placebo. These receptors all stem from a person between 18 and 60 years old who received the Ad26.COV2.S COVID-19 vaccine or a placebo.

The chain combines TRBV5-6 with TRBJ1-2, with unresolved D. The CDR3 covers 16 residues. V was trimmed by 4 bases and J by 10 bases, leaving 26 bases between them. Germline lookup yields CDR1 SGHDT and CDR2 YYEEEE. In DNA form, the CDR3 reads TGTGCCAGCAGCCGTGATTGGAGAACCCACCTTACTTTCTACACCTTC. It specifies CASSRDWRTHLTFYTF.

The rearrangement uses TRBV30 and TRBJ1-3, with TRBD1 identical over 11 bases. J gave up 3 bases and V 1 base, and 2 bases lay outside the gene matches. The CDR3 consists of 15 residues. Germline loops: CDR1 GTSNPN, CDR2 SVGIG (reference sequence). The CDR3: CAWSGTGGYGNTIYF. CDR3 sequence (DNA): TGTGCCTGGAGTGGGACAGGGGGCTATGGAAACACCATATATTTT. The full variable domain, its missing parts supplied by reference TRBV30 and TRBJ1-3, is SQTIHQWPATLVQPVGSPLSLECTVEGTSNPNLYWYRQAAGRGLQLLFYSVGIGQISSEVPQNLSASRPQDRQFILSSKKLLLSDSGFYLCAWSGTGGYGNTIYFGEGSWLTVV.

This sequence joins TRBV11-2 and TRBJ1-2; TRBD1 might be the D (6 bases). V dropped 3 bases and J dropped 6 bases, with 11 bases sitting between them. The CDR3 extends over 13 amino acids. CDR1 is SGHAT, CDR2 FQNNGV, per germline. For the CDR3, the DNA is TGTGCCAGCAGCTTCGGGACACATAATGGCTACACCTTC. Its protein product is CASSFGTHNGYTF.

Points on this clone: The junction differs from germline at one of its ends, possibly a read error. This CDR3 reads CSKVGPPRNQPQHF. The CDR3 coding sequence is TGCTCCAAGGTTGGACCGCCGCGCAATCAGCCCCAGCATTTT. The genes are TRBV10-3 and TRBJ1-5; D unclear. The CDR3 contains 14 residues. Looked up from germline, CDR1 is ENHRY and CDR2 is SYGVKD.